A selection of T cell receptor beta chains follows, all from one sample in a study of T-cell reconstitution after alpha-beta-depleted transplantation in children. TCRdb re-called the PCR reads through MiXCR, storing one row per CDR3 protein. The sample has some 400,000 distinct CDR3 sequences; about a fifth are singletons. Sequences were derived from PBMCs from the stem cell graft donor, sampled from the stem cell graft. Source of these receptors: a human donor who donated a stem cell graft to a child with acute myeloid leukemia. The CDR3 runs from the conserved cysteine through the conserved F or W. A D gene is named only where the DNA matches it firmly. Clone size is stated in some rows and not others, as once, few, many or a class when expanded.

V gene	J gene	D gene	clone size	CDR3 DNA	CDR3 protein
TRBV20-1	TRBJ2-7	-	many	TGCAGTGCTAGACCCGACTTCTACGAGCAGTACTTC	CSARPDFYEQYF
TRBV5-1	TRBJ2-1	TRBD1	-	TGCGCCAGCAGCTCGACCGGGACAGGGGGAGGGAATGAGCAGTTCTTC	CASSSTGTGGGNEQFF
TRBV10-2	TRBJ2-3	TRBD2	few	TGCGCCAGCAGTCAACTAGCGGGAGGGGTCACAGATACGCAGTATTTT	CASSQLAGGVTDTQYF
TRBV21-1	TRBJ2-7	-	few	TGTGCCAGCAGCAAACGAGGGTCTCTTGTCGAGCAGTACTTC	CASSKRGSLVEQYF
TRBV20-1	TRBJ2-1	TRBD2	-	TGCAGTGCTCCAGAACGGTATAGCGGGAGAGTTAAAGACAATGAGCAGTTCTTC	CSAPERYSGRVKDNEQFF
TRBV15	TRBJ1-3	-	few	TGTGCCACCAGCAGGGAAAAGGGACGGTCTGGAAACACCATATATTTT	CATSREKGRSGNTIYF
TRBV13	TRBJ2-3	TRBD1	few	TGTGCCAGCAGCTTAGGCGACAGGGGAGCCACAGATACGCAGTATTTT	CASSLGDRGATDTQYF
TRBV20-1	TRBJ2-7	-	-	TGCAGTGCTAGGGTGTGGGGGCCTCGACCCTACGAGCAGTACTTC	CSARVWGPRPYEQYF
TRBV20-1	TRBJ1-1	-	few	TGCAGTGCTAGAGTCTCCAGGGAATTCATGAACACTGAAGCTTTCTTT	CSARVSREFMNTEAFF
TRBV12-3/TRBV12-4	TRBJ2-2	TRBD1	many	TGTGCCAGCAGTTTAAGGACAGGGGGCACCGGGGAGCTGTTTTTT	CASSLRTGGTGELFF
TRBV28	TRBJ2-1	-	-	TGTGCCAGCAGTCGGCAGGGAGTCTCCTACAATGAGCAGTTCTTC	CASSRQGVSYNEQFF
TRBV4-1	TRBJ2-6	TRBD1	-	TGCGCCAGCAGCCAAGTTAGCTCCGGACAGGGGGCCCTCGCTGGGGCCAACGTCCTGACTTTC	CASSQVSSGQGALAGANVLTF
TRBV29-1	TRBJ2-2	-	-	TGCAGCGTGAAAATAACCGGGGAGCTGTTTTTT	CSVKITGELFF
TRBV5-1	TRBJ2-5	-	few	TGCGCCAGCAGCTTGGGAACTCCGCAAGGGGAGACCCAGTACTTC	CASSLGTPQGETQYF
TRBV2	TRBJ2-7	-	-	TGTGCCAGAGGGGGGGCAGGAGGAATCTACGAGCAGTACTTC	CARGGAGGIYEQYF
TRBV20-1	TRBJ1-2	TRBD1	few	TGCAGTGCTAGAGCCCCTTTAAGAGAGGGGGCGGGAGGCTACACCTTC	CSARAPLREGAGGYTF
TRBV7-3	TRBJ2-3	-	-	TGTGCCAGCAGCTTGTCACGAGATACGCAGTATTTT	CASSLSRDTQYF
TRBV9	TRBJ2-1	TRBD2	few	TGTGCCAGCAGCGTAGGCGGACTAGCGGGAGGGGGCAATGAGCAGTTCTTC	CASSVGGLAGGGNEQFF
TRBV7-3	TRBJ2-1	-	few	TGTGCCAGCAGCTTAACAGGTTCCGTCTACAATGAGCAGTTCTTC	CASSLTGSVYNEQFF
TRBV7-2	TRBJ2-5	TRBD2	-	TGTGCCAGCAGCTTATATATTAGCGGGACGGAGACCCAGTACTTC	CASSLYISGTETQYF
TRBV12-3/TRBV12-4	TRBJ2-5	-	few	TGTGCCAGCAGCCCCCGGGAAAGAAGAGAGACCCAGTACTTC	CASSPRERRETQYF
TRBV6-5	TRBJ2-7	-	-	TGTGCCAGCAGTTACTCGGGTAGTACGAGGGAGCAGTACTTC	CASSYSGSTREQYF
TRBV5-1	TRBJ2-3	TRBD2	few	TGCGCCAGCAGCTTAGGGCTAGCGGGAGACACAGATACGCAGTATTTT	CASSLGLAGDTDTQYF
TRBV6-1	TRBJ1-3	-	-	TGTGCCAGCAGTGAGAATTGGGACGCTGGAAACACCATATATTTT	CASSENWDAGNTIYF
TRBV20-1	TRBJ2-5	TRBD2	-	TGCAGTGCTAGCGGGAGGGCCAAGGAGACCCAGTACTTC	CSASGRAKETQYF
TRBV4-1	TRBJ2-2	-	few	TGCGCCAGCAGCCAGGTCGTCAGGGAAGCCGGGGAGCTGTTTTTT	CASSQVVREAGELFF
TRBV6-5	TRBJ2-3	TRBD2	few	TGTGCCAGCAGTTCACTAGCGGCTAGCACAGATACGCAGTATTTT	CASSSLAASTDTQYF
TRBV20-1	TRBJ2-5	TRBD1	-	TGCAGTCCTCAAGGGGGACAGGCAATGAGACAAGAGACCCAGTACTTC	CSPQGGQAMRQETQYF